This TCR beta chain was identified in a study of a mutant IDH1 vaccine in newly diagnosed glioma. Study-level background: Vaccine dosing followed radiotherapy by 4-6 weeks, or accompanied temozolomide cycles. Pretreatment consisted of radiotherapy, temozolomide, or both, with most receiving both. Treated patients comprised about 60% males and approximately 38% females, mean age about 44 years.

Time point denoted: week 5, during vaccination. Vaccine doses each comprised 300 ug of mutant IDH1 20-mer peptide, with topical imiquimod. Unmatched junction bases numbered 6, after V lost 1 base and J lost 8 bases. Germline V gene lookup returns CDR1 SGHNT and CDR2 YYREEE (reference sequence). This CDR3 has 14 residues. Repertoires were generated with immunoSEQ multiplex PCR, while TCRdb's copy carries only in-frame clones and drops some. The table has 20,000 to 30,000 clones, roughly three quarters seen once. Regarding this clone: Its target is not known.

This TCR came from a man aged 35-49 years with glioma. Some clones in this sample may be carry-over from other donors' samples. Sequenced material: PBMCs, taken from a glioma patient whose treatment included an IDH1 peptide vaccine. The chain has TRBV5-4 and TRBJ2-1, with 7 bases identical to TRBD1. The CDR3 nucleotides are TGTGCCAGCAGCTTGTGGGCAGGGGGACATGAGCAGTTCTTC. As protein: CASSLWAGGHEQFF.